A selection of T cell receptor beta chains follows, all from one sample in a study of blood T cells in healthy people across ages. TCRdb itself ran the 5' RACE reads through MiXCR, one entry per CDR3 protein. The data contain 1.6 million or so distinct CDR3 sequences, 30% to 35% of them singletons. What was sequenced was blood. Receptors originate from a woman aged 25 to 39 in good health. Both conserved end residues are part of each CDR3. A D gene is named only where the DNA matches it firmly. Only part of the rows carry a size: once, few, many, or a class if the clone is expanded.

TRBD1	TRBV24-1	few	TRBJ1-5	CATSDLNWGQGGNQPQHF	TGTGCCACCAGTGATTTGAATTGGGGACAGGGCGGTAATCAGCCCCAGCATTTT
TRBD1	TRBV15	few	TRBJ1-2	CATSSPGQTGPYGYTF	TGTGCCACCAGCAGCCCCGGTCAGACAGGGCCCTATGGCTACACCTTC
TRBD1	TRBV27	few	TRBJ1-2	CASSPGQGLGGYTF	TGTGCCAGCTCCCCGGGACAGGGTTTGGGTGGCTACACCTTC
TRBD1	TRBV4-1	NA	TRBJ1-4	CASSQEEAGGEKLFF	TGCGCCAGCAGCCAAGAAGAGGCAGGGGGTGAAAAACTGTTTTTT
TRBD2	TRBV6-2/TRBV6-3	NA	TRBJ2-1	CASSSLKTSGGASYNEQFF	TGTGCCAGCAGTTCACTCAAGACTAGCGGGGGGGCATCCTACAATGAGCAGTTCTTC
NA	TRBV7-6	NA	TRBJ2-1	CAGSPRGAGPYNEQFF	TGTGCCGGCAGCCCTAGGGGGGCGGGGCCCTACAATGAGCAGTTCTTC
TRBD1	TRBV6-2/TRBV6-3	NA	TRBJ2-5	CASRKPGQGETQYF	TGTGCCAGCAGAAAACCGGGACAGGGGGAGACCCAGTACTTC
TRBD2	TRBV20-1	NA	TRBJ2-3	CGARTISGRSTDTQYF	TGCGGTGCTAGGACGATTAGCGGGAGGAGCACAGATACGCAGTATTTT
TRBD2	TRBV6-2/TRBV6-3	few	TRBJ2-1	CASTVGLAGHEQFF	TGTGCCAGCACTGTGGGACTAGCGGGGCATGAGCAGTTCTTC
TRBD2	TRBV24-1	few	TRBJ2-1	CATGDWTSGVPYNEQFF	TGTGCCACCGGTGATTGGACTAGCGGGGTTCCCTATAATGAGCAGTTCTTC
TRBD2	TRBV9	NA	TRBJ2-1	CASSPLRDYNNEQFF	TGTGCCAGCAGCCCGCTTCGGGACTACAACAATGAGCAGTTCTTC
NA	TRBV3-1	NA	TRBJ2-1	CASSQGADGTKYWHEQFF	TGTGCCAGCAGCCAAGGTGCCGACGGGACCAAATATTGGCATGAGCAGTTCTTC
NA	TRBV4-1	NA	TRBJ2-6	CANSQGRSGANVLTF	TGCGCCAACAGCCAGGGGCGCTCTGGGGCCAACGTCCTGACTTTC
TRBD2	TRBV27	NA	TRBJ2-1	CAGSLWGGTSGSNEQFF	TGTGCCGGCAGTTTATGGGGGGGGACTAGCGGGAGTAATGAGCAGTTCTTC
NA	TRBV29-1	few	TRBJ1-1	CSAPGAGNTEAFF	TGCAGCGCCCCGGGGGCGGGGAACACTGAAGCTTTCTTT
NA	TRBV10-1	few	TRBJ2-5	CASSDGAKETQYF	TGCGCCAGCAGTGATGGGGCCAAAGAGACCCAGTACTTC
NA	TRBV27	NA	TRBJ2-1	CASSLLVGRAANEQFF	TGTGCCAGTAGTTTACTGGTAGGGCGAGCGGCCAATGAGCAGTTCTTC
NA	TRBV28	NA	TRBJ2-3	CASSLVLGPSEGTQYF	TGTGCCAGCAGCTTAGTCTTGGGCCCATCCGAAGGTACGCAGTATTTT
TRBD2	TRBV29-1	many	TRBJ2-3	CSVRTSGRAYDTQYF	TGCAGCGTTAGGACTAGCGGGAGGGCCTACGATACGCAGTATTTT
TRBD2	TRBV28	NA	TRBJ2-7	CASIHDRDRISSGLSSYEQYF	TGTGCCAGCATCCACGACCGGGACCGGATTTCTAGCGGGCTAAGCTCCTACGAGCAGTACTTC
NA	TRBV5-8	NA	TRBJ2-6	CASRATGANVLTF	TGTGCCAGCAGGGCAACTGGGGCCAACGTCCTGACTTTC
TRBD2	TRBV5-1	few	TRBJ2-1	CASSFLLAGAYNEQFF	TGCGCCAGCAGCTTCCTACTAGCGGGAGCCTACAATGAGCAGTTCTTC
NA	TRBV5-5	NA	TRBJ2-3	CASSLQGKGADTQYF	TGTGCCAGCAGCTTGCAGGGGAAGGGGGCAGATACGCAGTATTTT
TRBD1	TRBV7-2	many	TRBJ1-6	CASSLDRGPNSPLHF	TGTGCCAGCAGCTTAGACAGGGGACCCAATTCACCCCTCCACTTT
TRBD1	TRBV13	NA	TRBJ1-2	CASGPYRGQGGYTF	TGTGCCAGCGGCCCATACAGGGGGCAGGGTGGCTACACCTTC
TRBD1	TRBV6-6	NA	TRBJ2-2	CASWPGQAGELFF	TGTGCCAGCTGGCCGGGACAGGCCGGGGAGCTGTTTTTT
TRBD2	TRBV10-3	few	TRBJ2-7	CAISESTSGAPYEQYF	TGTGCCATCAGTGAATCGACTAGCGGGGCACCCTACGAGCAGTACTTC
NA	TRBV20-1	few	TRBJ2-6	CSARDAGSVYGANVLTF	TGCAGTGCTAGAGATGCGGGCTCAGTCTACGGGGCCAACGTCCTGACTTTC
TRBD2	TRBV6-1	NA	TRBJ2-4	CASSEELAGSKNIQYF	TGTGCCAGCAGTGAAGAGCTAGCGGGATCCAAAAACATTCAGTACTTC
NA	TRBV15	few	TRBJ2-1	CATGMVPATGGEQFF	TGTGCCACCGGGATGGTTCCGGCAACCGGAGGTGAGCAGTTCTTC
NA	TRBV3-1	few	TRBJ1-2	CASSQDQGRIYGYTF	TGTGCCAGCAGCCAAGATCAGGGGCGGATATATGGCTACACCTTC
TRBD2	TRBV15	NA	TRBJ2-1	CATSRDKRRLAGGDEQFF	TGTGCCACCAGCAGAGACAAGCGGAGGCTAGCGGGAGGCGATGAGCAGTTCTTC
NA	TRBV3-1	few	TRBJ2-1	CASSQVLGTPSFF	TGTGCCAGCAGCCAAGTGCTGGGGACCCCCTCGTTCTTC
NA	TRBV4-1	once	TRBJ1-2	CASSQDRAGLGGYTF	TGCGCCAGCAGCCAAGATCGGGCAGGGCTGGGCGGCTACACCTTC
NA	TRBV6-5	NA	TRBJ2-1	CASSHGQNNEQFF	TGTGCCAGCAGTCACGGACAGAACAATGAGCAGTTCTTC
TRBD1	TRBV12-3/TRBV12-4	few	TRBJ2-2	CASSSSGTGLTGELFF	TGTGCCAGCAGTTCTTCCGGGACAGGCTTGACCGGGGAGCTGTTTTTT
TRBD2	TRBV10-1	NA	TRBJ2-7	CASANSGSTYEQYF	TGCGCCAGTGCCAATAGCGGGAGCACCTACGAGCAGTACTTC
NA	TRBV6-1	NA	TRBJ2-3	CASSVRDLMDTQYF	TGTGCCAGCAGTGTCCGGGACCTTATGGATACGCAGTATTTT
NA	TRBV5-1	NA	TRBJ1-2	CASSPQGGGNYGYTF	TGCGCCAGCAGCCCACAGGGAGGAGGGAACTATGGCTACACCTTC
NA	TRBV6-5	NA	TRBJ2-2	CASSDRSAGELFF	TGTGCCAGCAGCGACCGAAGCGCCGGGGAGCTGTTTTTT
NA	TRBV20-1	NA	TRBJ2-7	CSATGIYEQYF	TGCAGTGCTACCGGGATCTACGAGCAGTACTTC
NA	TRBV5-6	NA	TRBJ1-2	CASSDRDTVNYGYTF	TGTGCCAGCAGCGACCGGGACACCGTTAACTATGGCTACACCTTC
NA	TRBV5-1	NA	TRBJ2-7	CASSQNLGGSEQYF	TGCGCCAGCAGCCAGAACCTTGGTGGGTCCGAGCAGTACTTC
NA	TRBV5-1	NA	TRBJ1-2	CASRLDPGGLYGYTF	TGCGCCAGCAGGTTGGACCCAGGAGGACTCTATGGCTACACCTTC
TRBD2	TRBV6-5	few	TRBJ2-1	CASSYFPGEFGGAGDEQFF	TGTGCCAGCAGTTACTTCCCAGGGGAGTTCGGGGGGGCAGGCGATGAGCAGTTCTTC
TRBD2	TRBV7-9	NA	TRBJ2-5	CASSPKYWTSVQETQYF	TGTGCCAGCAGCCCAAAGTATTGGACTAGCGTGCAAGAGACCCAGTACTTC
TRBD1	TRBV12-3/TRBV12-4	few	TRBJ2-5	CASTSARTGSSPDPGTQYF	TGTGCCAGCACCTCCGCCCGGACAGGGAGCTCGCCGGACCCAGGGACCCAGTACTTC
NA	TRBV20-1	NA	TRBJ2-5	CSAVDYGRTQYF	TGCAGTGCTGTCGACTATGGAAGGACCCAGTACTTC